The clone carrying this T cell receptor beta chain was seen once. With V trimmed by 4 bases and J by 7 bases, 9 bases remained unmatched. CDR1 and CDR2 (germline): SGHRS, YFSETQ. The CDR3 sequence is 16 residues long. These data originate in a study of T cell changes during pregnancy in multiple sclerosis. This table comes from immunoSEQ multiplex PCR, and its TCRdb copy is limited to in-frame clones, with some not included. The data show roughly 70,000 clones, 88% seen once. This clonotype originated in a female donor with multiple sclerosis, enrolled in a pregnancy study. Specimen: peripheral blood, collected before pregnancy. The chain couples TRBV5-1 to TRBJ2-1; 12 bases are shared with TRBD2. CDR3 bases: TGCGCCAGCAGCCCGAGACTAGCGGGAGCGAGTAATGAGCAGTTCTTC. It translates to CASSPRLAGASNEQFF. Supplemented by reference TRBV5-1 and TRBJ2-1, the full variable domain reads KAGVTQTPRYLIKTRGQQVTLSCSPISGHRSVSWYQQTPGQGLQFLFEYFSETQRNKGNFPGRFSGRQFSNSRSEMNVSTLELGDSALYLCASSPRLAGASNEQFFGPGTRLTVL.